This TCR beta chain is from a study of blood T cell repertoires in COVID-19. About the study: The analysed material was cDNA or gDNA that came from T cells, B-cell-depleted T cells, or PBMCs.

Cohorts were assigned according to the clinical history that participants reported. Two consecutive negative NP/OP PCR tests, clearance, or resolved symptoms defined Cohort 3 recovery. As originally analysed: Reference gene primer amplification gave estimated nucleated cell counts. Only in-frame clones appear in the TCRdb table, and some are missing; sequencing was by immunoSEQ multiplex PCR. V, J and clone size were drawn from that table, and D and trimming were deduced from the DNA. The sample consists of around 300,000 clones, about 90% of them appearing once. This CDR3 is 15 amino acids long. Germline V gene lookup returns CDR1 SGHDT and CDR2 YYEEEE. Trimming took off 2 bases at V and 3 bases at J, with 11 bases between the two ends.

The rearrangement links TRBV5-6 to TRBJ1-4; a possible D gene is TRBD1 (5 bases). This receptor was obtained from a man aged 25 to 45 who had recovered from COVID-19. Sequenced sample: PBMCs or T cells enriched from blood (not recorded which). The CDR3 DNA reads TGTGCCAGCAGCTTTGAGGGGAGGGCTAATGAAAAACTGTTTTTT. Amino acids: CASSFEGRANEKLFF. The full variable domain, completed using reference TRBV5-6 and TRBJ1-4, is DAGVTQSPTHLIKTRGQQVTLRCSPKSGHDTVSWYQQALGQGPQFIFQYYEEEERQRGNFPDRFSGHQFPNYSSELNVNALLLGDSALYLCASSFEGRANEKLFFGSGTQLSVL.